This T cell receptor beta chain was documented in a study of OX40 agonist ivuxolimab in advanced cancers. General study points: The investigators did not determine what antigen specificity the expanded peripheral T cells had. Some of the nonresponding patients also showed low levels of normalized T-cell clonal expansion. At doses 0.1 to 3.0 mg/kg, CD4+ and CD8+ clones expanded.

Turning to this clone: Its antigen is currently unknown.

Assay used: immunoSEQ multiplex PCR; TCRdb lists only in-frame clones, some missing. Of roughly 58,000 clones in the sample, roughly 80% were seen once. Systemic immunosuppression or autoimmune disease history was grounds to exclude patients. The CDR3 consists of 13 residues. In germline, CDR1 is SGHVS, CDR2 FNYEAQ. Trimming stripped 5 bases from V and 5 bases from J, with 10 bases between. The chain couples TRBV7-6 to TRBJ1-5, with D perhaps matching TRBD1 (6 bases). The input for sequencing was CD4+ or CD8+ T cells sorted from blood, taken in a trial of the OX40 agonist ivuxolimab. The TCR comes from an adult with an advanced solid tumor such as melanoma, head and neck, liver or kidney cancer. The DNA for the CDR3 is TGTGCCAGCAGCCCGGACAGCGATCAGCCCCAGCATTTT. This gives the protein CASSPDSDQPQHF. Full variable domain (remainder filled in from reference TRBV7-6 and TRBJ1-5): GAGVSQSPRYKVTKRGQDVALRCDPISGHVSLYWYRQALGQGPEFLTYFNYEAQQDKSGLPNDRFSAERPEGSISTLTIQRTEQRDSAMYRCASSPDSDQPQHFGDGTRLSIL.